A selection of T cell receptor beta chains follows, all from one sample in a study of response to subunit inactivated influenza vaccine. One entry per CDR3 protein, called by TCRdb with MiXCR from the RT-PCR reads. The sample lists roughly 790,000 distinct CDR3 sequences, around 21% occurring once. Sample: PBMCs from blood, taken 5 days after vaccination. The receptors were gathered from a man aged 45-60 years who received an inactivated influenza vaccine. CDR3s include the opening cysteine and the closing phenylalanine or tryptophan. Each record gives: CDR3 protein, CDR3 DNA, clone size, V gene, D gene, J gene. D genes are given only for firm matches. Expanded clones are given a class, and other clones once, few, many or no size at all.

CDR3aa: CAISDETGSYNSPLHF; CDR3nt: TGTGCCATCAGTGACGAGACAGGCTCCTATAATTCACCCCTCCACTTT; abundance: .; v_gene: TRBV10-3; d_gene: .; j_gene: TRBJ1-6
CDR3aa: CASLWDAGELFF; CDR3nt: TGTGCCAGCCTGTGGGACGCCGGGGAGCTGTTTTTT; abundance: few; v_gene: TRBV7-8; d_gene: .; j_gene: TRBJ2-2
CDR3aa: CSADKGDSGNTIYF; CDR3nt: TGCAGTGCTGATAAGGGGGATTCTGGAAACACCATATATTTT; abundance: few; v_gene: TRBV20-1; d_gene: .; j_gene: TRBJ1-3
CDR3aa: CASRQGPVSYEQYF; CDR3nt: TGCGCCAGCAGGCAGGGACCGGTCTCCTACGAGCAGTACTTC; abundance: many; v_gene: TRBV5-1; d_gene: .; j_gene: TRBJ2-7
CDR3aa: CASSRPGLADNEQFF; CDR3nt: TGCGCCAGCAGCCGCCCGGGACTAGCGGACAATGAGCAGTTCTTC; abundance: few; v_gene: TRBV5-1; d_gene: TRBD2; j_gene: TRBJ2-1
CDR3aa: CSAVWALGGASYNEQFF; CDR3nt: TGCAGTGCCGTCTGGGCACTCGGGGGGGCCTCCTACAATGAGCAGTTCTTC; abundance: .; v_gene: TRBV20-1; d_gene: TRBD2; j_gene: TRBJ2-1
CDR3aa: CASSPSVQGLYEQYF; CDR3nt: TGTGCCAGCAGTCCATCTGTACAGGGACTCTACGAGCAGTACTTC; abundance: .; v_gene: TRBV27; d_gene: .; j_gene: TRBJ2-7
CDR3aa: CASSPLGGPANYGYTF; CDR3nt: TGTGCCAGCAGTCCGCTGGGGGGACCAGCTAACTATGGCTACACCTTC; abundance: .; v_gene: TRBV27; d_gene: .; j_gene: TRBJ1-2
CDR3aa: CASSGGVREQYF; CDR3nt: TGTGCCAGCAGTGGGGGGGTTAGAGAGCAGTACTTC; abundance: many; v_gene: TRBV28; d_gene: TRBD2; j_gene: TRBJ2-7
CDR3aa: CASSLLLGASTDTQYF; CDR3nt: TGTGCCAGCAGTTTATTACTGGGGGCTAGCACAGATACGCAGTATTTT; abundance: few; v_gene: TRBV28; d_gene: .; j_gene: TRBJ2-3
CDR3aa: CATSILGELFF; CDR3nt: TGTGCCACCAGTATTCTCGGGGAGCTGTTTTTT; abundance: many; v_gene: TRBV24-1; d_gene: .; j_gene: TRBJ2-2
CDR3aa: CASSLGIAGSPLHF; CDR3nt: TGTGCCAGCAGTTTGGGGATTGCGGGTTCACCCCTCCACTTT; abundance: .; v_gene: TRBV12-3/TRBV12-4; d_gene: .; j_gene: TRBJ1-6
CDR3aa: CATSRAPRGGAAKNIQYF; CDR3nt: TGTGCCACCAGCAGGGCCCCAAGGGGGGGGGCTGCCAAAAACATTCAGTACTTC; abundance: .; v_gene: TRBV15; d_gene: .; j_gene: TRBJ2-4
CDR3aa: CASRGHNNQPQHF; CDR3nt: TGTGCCAGCAGGGGACATAACAATCAGCCCCAGCATTTT; abundance: .; v_gene: TRBV27; d_gene: .; j_gene: TRBJ1-5
CDR3aa: CASRVYYEQYF; CDR3nt: TGTGCCAGCAGGGTGTACTACGAGCAGTACTTC; abundance: few; v_gene: TRBV25-1; d_gene: .; j_gene: TRBJ2-7
CDR3aa: CSASGTSGSYNEQFF; CDR3nt: TGCAGTGCCTCCGGGACTAGCGGGAGTTACAATGAGCAGTTCTTC; abundance: .; v_gene: TRBV20-1; d_gene: TRBD2; j_gene: TRBJ2-1
CDR3aa: CASSTRHSNQPQHF; CDR3nt: TGTGCCAGCAGTACTAGACATAGCAATCAGCCCCAGCATTTT; abundance: few; v_gene: TRBV12-3/TRBV12-4; d_gene: .; j_gene: TRBJ1-5
CDR3aa: CSAPHPGTGETQYF; CDR3nt: TGCAGTGCTCCCCACCCGGGAACGGGAGAGACCCAGTACTTC; abundance: .; v_gene: TRBV20-1; d_gene: .; j_gene: TRBJ2-5
CDR3aa: CASGVTLSGANVLTF; CDR3nt: TGTGCCAGCGGGGTGACCCTCTCTGGGGCCAACGTCCTGACTTTC; abundance: .; v_gene: TRBV6-1; d_gene: .; j_gene: TRBJ2-6